This T cell receptor beta chain was identified during a study of blood T cells in healthy people across ages. Study-level information: Using template switching, researchers captured about one barcoded beta molecule for each two T cells.

Sample-barcoded 5' priming and a J-beta primer mix drove a second PCR of roughly 6 to 12 cycles. One entry per CDR3 protein results from TCRdb running MiXCR on the 5' RACE reads. The sample has 700,000 to 900,000 distinct CDR3 sequences; 40% to 65% are singletons. For this clonotype: Its specificity is not known. Its ends do not fully match the called genes, so a read error is possible.

Study-level findings and limits: TCR beta diversity tracked closely with naive T cell percentage. Unsorted PBMCs ruled out conclusive naive versus antigen-experienced comparison.

The sequence derives from an older man in good health. Specimen: blood.

The CDR3 nucleotides read TGTGTCAGCAGTTTATATCTGGGCTACACCTTC. It encodes CVSSLYLGYTF. This chain uses TRBV28 with TRBJ1-2; D gene ambiguous. This CDR3 comprises 11 residues. CDR1 is MDHEN and CDR2 is SYDVKM in the germline V gene.